This T cell receptor beta chain was retrieved from a study of T cell responses to AZD1222 COVID-19 vaccine. The ends were cut back, 1 base at V and 6 bases at J, with 14 bases in the middle. The CDR3 runs to 16 residues. Germline-derived CDR1 and CDR2 are KGHDR and SFDVKD. Assay used: immunoSEQ multiplex PCR; TCRdb lists only in-frame clones, some missing. The sample lists some 190,000 clones; 85% to 90% were seen once. The source is an adult in good health. The V and J genes are TRBV24-1 and TRBJ2-2, with D perhaps assigned TRBD1 or TRBD2 (6 bases each). The sequences come from peripheral blood, collected on day 0 of AZD1222 vaccination. The CDR3 reads CATSDLLRGGSGELFF. CDR3 DNA sequence: TGTGCCACCAGTGATTTACTCAGGGGAGGCTCCGGGGAGCTGTTTTTT.